This T cell receptor beta chain was recorded in a study of cytomegalovirus exposure and HLA in healthy donors. Study as a whole: Both the 120 or so validation repertoires and the approximately 700 first-cohort repertoires used the same platform, as reported by a later analysis.

The CDR3 extends over 14 amino acids. The V and J ends lost 5 bases and 0 bases respectively, with 8 bases between them. The V gene's germline CDR1 is SEHNR and CDR2 FQNEAQ (reference sequence). The data were produced by immunoSEQ multiplex PCR, yet TCRdb's version contains in-frame clones alone and is incomplete. The table includes over 150,000 clones, more than 70% detected once. The donors were members of the approximately 120-subject validation cohort (separate from the approximately 670-subject first cohort). The chain has TRBV7-9 and TRBJ1-3; D ambiguous. The sample comprised PBMCs. The TCR originated in a human donor in good health. For the CDR3, the DNA is TGTGCCAGCAGCCCCGGTGACTCTGGAAACACCATATATTTT. The encoded protein is CASSPGDSGNTIYF.